This entry lists 4 T cell receptor beta chains sequenced from one sample in a study of human CD8 memory T cell subsets. The authors made TCR beta libraries using UMI-labeled 5' RACE. No DNA is given; TCRdb re-called the 5' RACE reads and lists each CDR3 protein once. The repertoire shows under 14,000 distinct CDR3 sequences; the top ten hold 15% to 19%. Sequenced material: CD8+ T cells from PBMCs. The source of these receptors is a human donor in good health.

This chain uses TRBV6-6 with TRBJ1-5. Germline loops: CDR1 MNHNY, CDR2 SVGAGI (reference sequence). This CDR3 has 13 residues. This CDR3 is CASSSVPNQPQHF.

V gene TRBV19 combines with J gene TRBJ2-5. Germline lookup yields CDR1 LNHDA and CDR2 SQIVND (reference sequence). The CDR3 spans 13 residues. The CDR3 protein is CASSIDVQETQYF.

The V and J genes are TRBV19 and TRBJ1-5; TCRdb names TRBD1, which stays unverified in the absence of DNA. The CDR3 spans 16 residues. Germline V CDR1 and CDR2: LNHDA, SQIVND (reference sequence). This chain's CDR3 is CASSIPWEPQNQPQHF.

The chain couples TRBV25-1 to TRBJ2-5; absent DNA, TCRdb's TRBD1 call cannot be checked. CDR3 length equals 15 residues. CDR1 and CDR2 from the germline V gene are MGHDK and SYGVNS. The CDR3 loop is CASSAPGQRGETQYF.